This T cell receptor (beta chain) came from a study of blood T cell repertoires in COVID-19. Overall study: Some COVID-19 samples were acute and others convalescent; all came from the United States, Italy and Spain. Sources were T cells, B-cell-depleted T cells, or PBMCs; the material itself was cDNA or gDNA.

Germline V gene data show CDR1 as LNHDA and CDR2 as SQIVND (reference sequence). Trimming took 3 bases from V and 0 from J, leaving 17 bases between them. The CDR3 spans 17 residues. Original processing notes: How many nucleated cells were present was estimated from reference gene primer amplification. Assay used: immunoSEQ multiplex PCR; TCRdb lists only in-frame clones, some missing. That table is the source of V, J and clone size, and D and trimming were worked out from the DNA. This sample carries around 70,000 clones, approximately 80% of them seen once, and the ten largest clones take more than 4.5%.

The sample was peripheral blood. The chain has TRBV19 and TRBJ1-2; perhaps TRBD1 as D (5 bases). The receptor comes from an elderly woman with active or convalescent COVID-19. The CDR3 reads CASSIAGFLPTNYGYTF. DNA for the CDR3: TGTGCCAGTAGTATCGCAGGGTTTCTCCCTACTAACTATGGCTACACCTTC.